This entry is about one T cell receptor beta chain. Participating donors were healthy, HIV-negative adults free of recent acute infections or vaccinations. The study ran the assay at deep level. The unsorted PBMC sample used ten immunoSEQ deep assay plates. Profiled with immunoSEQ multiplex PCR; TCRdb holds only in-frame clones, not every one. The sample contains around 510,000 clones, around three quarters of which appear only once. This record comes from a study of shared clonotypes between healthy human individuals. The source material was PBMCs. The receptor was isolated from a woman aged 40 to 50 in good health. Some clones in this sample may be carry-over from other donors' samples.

The CDR3 DNA reads TGCGCCAGCAGGGACTACCAAAACAATGAGCAGTTCTTC. Its translation: CASRDYQNNEQFF. The rearrangement joins TRBV5-1 to TRBJ2-1; D is possibly TRBD2 (6 bases). With 5 bases removed from V and 5 bases from J, the gap between germline ends came to 11 bases. The CDR3 runs 13 residues. CDR1 and CDR2 (germline): SGHRS, YFSETQ.